This T cell receptor beta chain stems from a study of blood T cells in healthy people across ages. J gave up 0 bases and V 6 bases, and 6 bases lay outside the gene matches. Germline values: CDR1 MNHNS, CDR2 SASEGT. The CDR3 spans 15 residues. PCR was performed a second time for roughly 7 to 11 cycles using a sample-barcoded 5' primer and a J-beta primer mix. TCRdb passed the 5' RACE reads through MiXCR, listing each CDR3 protein once. The sample has 1.5 million to 2 million distinct CDR3 sequences; around half are singletons. The chain couples TRBV6-1 to TRBJ1-2, with TRBD1 matching 8 bases. Sequenced: blood. This clonotype originated in a woman aged 40 to 50 in good health. Here the CDR3 DNA reads TGTGCCAGCAGCTCGGGACAGGACCCTAACTATGGCTACACCTTC. Amino acid sequence: CASSSGQDPNYGYTF.